The 18 T cell receptor beta chains below come from one sample, sequenced in a study of T cells in Graves' hyperthyroidism and ophthalmopathy. The source material, RNA transcripts, was used to amplify TCR beta CDR3 regions. When the TCR CDR3 underwent first-round RT-PCR, the HTBI primer set was used. TCRdb redid the calling of the multiplex PCR reads with MiXCR, one entry per CDR3 protein. The sample holds over 650,000 distinct CDR3 sequences, around 15% seen once. The source material was blood. The receptor source for this set is a man between 18 and 29 years old with Graves' hyperthyroidism.

The J gene is TRBJ2-1, the V gene TRBV27; D possibly uses TRBD1 or TRBD2 (6 bases each). This CDR3 region has 16 residues. The V gene lost 6 bases and the J gene lost 2 bases, with 17 bases spanning the gap. Looked up from germline, CDR1 is MNHEY and CDR2 is SMNVEV (reference sequence). As DNA, the CDR3 is TGTGCCAGCAGGGAGTGGGGGGCCGGGGCCTACAATGAGCAGTTCTTC. Translated, it gives CASREWGAGAYNEQFF.

This clonotype was observed a handful of times. The junction differs from germline at one of its ends, possibly a read error. The chain carries TRBV6-1 and TRBJ2-1; 9 bases are shared with TRBD1. Germline CDR1 and CDR2: MNHNS and SASEGT. The CDR3 totals 12 residues. The CDR3 DNA follows: TGTGCCGGCAGTGGGACAGGGCCTGAGCAGTTCTTC. This gives the protein CAGSGTGPEQFF.

This chain joins TRBV15 and TRBJ2-3; D perhaps matches TRBD2 (6 bases). V gave up 8 bases and J gave up 6 bases, with 15 bases separating them. Germline V gene lookup returns CDR1 LNHNV and CDR2 YYDKDF (reference sequence). The CDR3 sequence is 13 residues long. The CDR3 sequence is CATAAVSGDTQYF. CDR3 in DNA: TGTGCCACCGCAGCGGTCAGCGGGGATACGCAGTATTTT.

The rearrangement links TRBV10-3 to TRBJ2-5, with D possibly matching TRBD2 (6 bases). With 9 bases removed from V and 2 bases from J, the gap between germline ends came to 13 bases. Germline V lookup: CDR1 ENHRY, CDR2 SYGVKD. The CDR3 consists of 13 residues. CDR3 nucleotide sequence: TGTGCCATGGCGGGATCTTTTCAAGAGACCCAGTACTTC. Translated, it gives CAMAGSFQETQYF.

This clonotype came up many times. This chain connects TRBV20-1 to TRBJ2-7; D perhaps matches TRBD2 (6 bases). V lost 0 bases and J lost 0, with 12 bases in between. Germline CDR1 DFQATT, CDR2 SNEGSKA (reference sequence). The CDR3 totals 15 residues. In nucleotides, the CDR3 is TGCAGTGCTAGAGATCAAGCGGGTAGCTCCTACGAGCAGTACTTC. Protein: CSARDQAGSSYEQYF.

The CDR3 region is CASTLPGAGTQYF. CDR3 bases: TGTGCCAGCACCTTGCCGGGCGCCGGGACCCAGTACTTC. The chain links TRBV12-3 or TRBV12-4 to TRBJ2-5, with D hard to call. V was clipped by 7 bases and J by 7 bases, with 16 bases between them. The CDR3 loop spans 13 amino acids.

V usage is TRBV4-3 and J usage is TRBJ2-7; TRBD2 might be the D (6 bases). CDR3 length: 15 amino acids. Deletions cut 0 bases from V and 2 bases from J, with 11 bases between. Looked up from germline, CDR1 is LGHNA and CDR2 is YSLEER. The CDR3 nucleotides are TGCGCCAGCAGCCAAGATGGGACTCTCCCCTACGAGCAGTACTTC. Its translation is CASSQDGTLPYEQYF.

In this sample, this clonotype turned up many times. The chain recombines TRBV12-3 or TRBV12-4 with TRBJ2-7; D remains ambiguous. The CDR3 loop spans 12 amino acids. Trimming shortened V by 3 bases and J by 2 bases, and 5 bases separated the two germline ends. CDR3 DNA: TGTGCCAGCAGTTTTGCTACCTACGAGCAGTACTTC. This encodes CASSFATYEQYF.

This clonotype showed up just a few times. The rearrangement uses TRBV20-1 and TRBJ1-5, with D possibly TRBD1 on 6 matching bases. Germline CDR1 DFQATT, CDR2 SNEGSKA (reference sequence). V was cut by 3 bases and J by 9 bases, with 12 bases left in between. The CDR3 has 12 residues. CDR3 nucleotide sequence: TGCAGTGCTAGGGACAGCGAGCGGCCCCAGCATTTT. This translates into CSARDSERPQHF.

This clonotype was seen repeatedly, ten times or more. J is TRBJ1-2 and V is TRBV28, with D unresolved. Trimming removed 5 bases from V and 12 bases from J, with 16 bases in between. Germline V gene sequence: CDR1 MDHEN, CDR2 SYDVKM. This CDR3 has 12 residues. The CDR3 region has the DNA TGTGCCAGCAGTCCGACGGACCTAAGTAACACCTTC. This gives the protein CASSPTDLSNTF.

J is TRBJ1-5 and V is TRBV15; D uncertain. V lost 0 bases and J lost 7, with 10 bases in between. This CDR3 spans 14 amino acids. Per germline, CDR1 LNHNV and CDR2 YYDKDF (reference sequence). CDR3 in DNA: TGTGCCACCAGCAGAGAATTAAGTAGCCAGCCCCAGCATTTT. Protein: CATSRELSSQPQHF.

This clonotype came up a few times. J is TRBJ1-5 and V is TRBV19, with a tentative D call TRBD1 (5 bases). Germline V gene data show CDR1 as LNHDA and CDR2 as SQIVND (reference sequence). The CDR3 length is 13 residues. V was shortened by 3 bases and J by 6 bases, with 9 bases between the two germline ends. Here the CDR3 DNA reads TGTGCCAGTAGTATCCAGGGAGGTCAGCCCCAGCATTTT. It translates to CASSIQGGQPQHF.

The CDR3 nucleotides are TGTGCCAGCGGTAACGAGGCAGTGGGAGGCTACACCTTC. Translated, it gives CASGNEAVGGYTF. V gene TRBV28 combines with J gene TRBJ1-2; D unclear. Germline assignment: CDR1 MDHEN and CDR2 SYDVKM. Trimming removed 8 bases at V and 8 bases at J, with 18 bases between. The CDR3 sequence is 13 residues long.

The rearrangement joins TRBV5-1 to TRBJ2-2, with 11 bases fitting TRBD2. This CDR3 is built from 18 residues. Germline V CDR1 and CDR2: SGHRS, YFSETQ. J lost 0 bases, V lost 0 bases, and 4 bases had no gene match. The chain's CDR3 is CASSLELAGGTNTGELFF. Here the CDR3 DNA reads TGCGCCAGCAGCTTGGAGCTAGCGGGGGGTACGAACACCGGGGAGCTGTTTTTT.

CDR3 nucleotide sequence: TGTGCCAGCACCGGCCCTGAGCAGTACTTC. Protein: CASTGPEQYF. The V and J genes are TRBV3-1 and TRBJ2-7, with D unclear. V was trimmed by 7 bases and J by 7 bases, leaving 8 bases between them. The CDR3 sequence is 10 residues long. CDR1 LGHDT and CDR2 YNNKEL come from the germline V gene (reference sequence).

This clonotype was detected many times. The chain employs TRBV5-6 and TRBJ2-1; D call uncertain. Trimming left V 5 bases short and J 4 bases short, with 16 bases between. Per the germline V gene, CDR1 is SGHDT and CDR2 is YYEEEE. This CDR3 is built from 15 residues. In DNA form, the CDR3 reads TGTGCCAGCAGACCGTCTACTAACGTTTACAATGAGCAGTTCTTC. Its protein is CASRPSTNVYNEQFF.

This clonotype was counted a few times. This chain connects TRBV18 to TRBJ2-7; weak D call: TRBD2 (5 bases). CDR1 and CDR2 (germline): KGHSH, LQKENI. Trimming cost V 6 bases and J 4 bases, with 16 bases left between them. This CDR3 has 14 amino acids. The DNA of the CDR3 is TGTGCCAGCTCTTCGGCACTAGGTGAATACGAGCAGTACTTC. This encodes CASSSALGEYEQYF.

The chain carries TRBV6-5 and TRBJ1-1, with D unresolved. CDR1 MNHEY and CDR2 SVGAGI come from the germline V gene. CDR3 length: 14 residues. Trimming left V 0 bases short and J 4 bases short, with 9 bases between. In nucleotides, the CDR3 is TGTGCCAGCAGTTACTCGAGTTCCCGCACTGAAGCTTTCTTT. Translation: CASSYSSSRTEAFF.